This TCR beta chain stems from a study of T cell changes during pregnancy in multiple sclerosis. TCRdb's table, derived via immunoSEQ multiplex PCR, lists solely in-frame clones and lacks some. The sample includes some 17,000 clones, about four fifths of them seen just once. The sample consisted of CD8+ T cells from peripheral blood mononuclear cells, taken in the third trimester of pregnancy. The receptor comes from a female donor in good health, enrolled as a control in a pregnancy study.

The CDR3 DNA reads TGTGCCAGCAGCGAGATCGACTCACAAAGTCGGGCCAACGTCCTGACTTTC. As protein: CASSEIDSQSRANVLTF. This chain uses TRBV7-4 with TRBJ2-6, with D uncertain. The CDR3 sequence is 17 residues long. Trimming removed 5 bases from V and 5 bases from J, with 19 bases in between. The germline CDR1 and CDR2 sequences are SGHVT and SQSDAQ.